Listed below are T cell receptor beta chains from one sample, sequenced in a study of cytomegalovirus exposure and HLA in healthy donors. Measured with immunoSEQ multiplex PCR; TCRdb has only the in-frame clones, and not every one. The sample contains fewer than 150,000 clones, 15% of which appear only once. Sequenced input: PBMCs. The source of these receptors is a woman aged 18 to 35 in good health and CMV-seronegative. Each CDR3 is given with its conserved first and last residue. The D gene is left open where the match is weak. Only some rows state a clone size, as once, few, many or a class for expanded clones.

D | size | J | V | CDR3 | DNA
TRBD2 | . | TRBJ2-7 | TRBV30 | CAWSPGGSGEQYF | TGTGCCTGGAGTCCCGGGGGGTCAGGCGAGCAGTACTTC
. | few | TRBJ1-1 | TRBV10-1 | CASSGQGNTEAFF | TGCGCCAGCAGTGGTCAGGGGAACACTGAAGCTTTCTTT
. | few | TRBJ2-7 | TRBV5-1 | CASSLPGQNYEQYF | TGCGCCAGCAGCTTGCCCGGACAGAACTACGAGCAGTACTTC
TRBD1 | . | TRBJ1-5 | TRBV5-5 | CASSQGYRGSGNQPQHF | TGTGCCAGCAGCCAAGGATACAGGGGTTCGGGCAATCAGCCCCAGCATTTT
. | few | TRBJ1-5 | TRBV6-5 | CASSSRNGGPQHF | TGTGCCAGCAGTTCTAGGAACGGCGGGCCCCAGCATTTT
TRBD2 | . | TRBJ2-3 | TRBV6-1 | CASSDQGLAVTDTQYF | TGTGCCAGCAGTGATCAGGGTCTAGCGGTCACAGATACGCAGTATTTT
. | few | TRBJ2-5 | TRBV7-2 | CASSLSAGQETQYF | TGTGCCAGCAGCTTATCGGCGGGACAAGAGACCCAGTACTTC
TRBD2 | few | TRBJ2-1 | TRBV6-4 | CASSDGTSGINEQFF | TGTGCCAGCAGTGACGGGACTAGCGGGATAAATGAGCAGTTCTTC
. | . | TRBJ1-1 | TRBV30 | CAWSVQGITEAFF | TGTGCCTGGAGTGTACAGGGAATCACTGAAGCTTTCTTT
. | . | TRBJ2-7 | TRBV11-2 | CASSFTGSQYF | TGTGCCAGCAGCTTCACAGGCTCACAGTACTTC
. | . | TRBJ1-6 | TRBV4-1 | CASSQERYSTGRNSPLHF | TGCGCCAGCAGCCAAGAAAGATACTCGACGGGTCGGAATTCACCCCTCCACTTT
. | . | TRBJ2-7 | TRBV9 | CASSPRSGLSEQYF | TGTGCCAGCAGCCCGAGAAGCGGGTTATCCGAGCAGTACTTC
. | few | TRBJ1-2 | TRBV5-4 | CASSLASYGYTF | TGTGCCAGCAGCTTGGCCAGCTATGGCTACACCTTC
. | . | TRBJ2-2 | TRBV10-1 | CASSADGGTGELFF | TGCGCCAGCAGTGCGGATGGGGGGACCGGGGAGCTGTTTTTT
TRBD1 | . | TRBJ2-7 | TRBV30 | CAWSPDRGSEQYF | TGTGCCTGGTCTCCGGACAGGGGGAGCGAGCAGTACTTC
TRBD1 | few | TRBJ2-7 | TRBV10-3 | CAIRETGGFYEQYF | TGTGCCATCAGGGAGACAGGGGGCTTTTACGAGCAGTACTTC
TRBD1 | . | TRBJ2-7 | TRBV2 | CASGGTGVYYEQYF | TGTGCCAGCGGCGGGACAGGGGTATATTACGAGCAGTACTTC
. | . | TRBJ1-1 | TRBV27 | CASRRDKETEAFF | TGTGCCAGCAGACGGGACAAAGAGACTGAAGCTTTCTTT
. | few | TRBJ1-2 | TRBV2 | CASRPGLSTYTF | TGTGCCAGCAGGCCGGGACTAAGTACCTACACCTTC
. | few | TRBJ2-3 | TRBV6-1 | CASSEVRELTDTQYF | TGTGCCAGCAGTGAAGTTCGGGAGCTCACAGATACGCAGTATTTT
. | . | TRBJ1-4 | TRBV6-1 | CASRAAAVNEKLFF | TGTGCCAGCAGGGCGGCAGCCGTTAATGAAAAACTGTTTTTT
TRBD1 | few | TRBJ2-2 | TRBV19 | CATSDRANTGELFF | TGTGCCACCTCCGACAGGGCGAACACCGGGGAGCTGTTTTTT
TRBD2 | . | TRBJ2-7 | TRBV5-1 | CASSPVAGSYEQYF | TGCGCCAGCAGCCCCGTAGCGGGATCCTACGAGCAGTACTTC
. | . | TRBJ1-2 | TRBV30 | CAWSAYYGYTF | TGTGCCTGGAGTGCATACTATGGCTACACCTTC
. | . | TRBJ1-1 | TRBV13 | CASSPGSGTEAFF | TGTGCCAGCAGCCCCGGGTCGGGGACTGAAGCTTTCTTT
. | . | TRBJ1-1 | TRBV2 | CASWDGLYTEAFF | TGTGCCAGCTGGGACGGACTATACACTGAAGCTTTCTTT
. | few | TRBJ1-2 | TRBV15 | CATSRDPTGSYGYTF | TGTGCCACCAGCAGAGATCCGACAGGCAGCTATGGCTACACCTTC
. | few | TRBJ2-7 | TRBV5-1 | CASSFGGYEQYF | TGCGCCAGCAGCTTTGGAGGCTACGAGCAGTACTTC
TRBD1 | few | TRBJ2-7 | TRBV5-1 | CASSPWQGAYEQYF | TGCGCCAGCAGCCCCTGGCAGGGGGCTTACGAGCAGTACTTC
. | few | TRBJ1-5 | TRBV11-2 | CASSATLNQPQHF | TGTGCCAGCAGCGCAACTCTGAATCAGCCCCAGCATTTT
TRBD2 | few | TRBJ2-1 | TRBV5-6 | CASSLEVAGGWNEQFF | TGTGCCAGCAGCTTGGAGGTAGCGGGGGGTTGGAATGAGCAGTTCTTC
. | . | TRBJ2-2 | TRBV11-3 | CASSLSSEGELFF | TGTGCCAGCAGCTTGTCTAGCGAGGGGGAGCTGTTTTTT
TRBD1 | . | TRBJ2-1 | TRBV4-2 | CASSRKTGANEQFF | TGTGCCAGCAGCCGGAAGACAGGGGCCAATGAGCAGTTCTTC
TRBD1 | . | TRBJ2-7 | TRBV11-2 | CASSLAWTGYEQYF | TGTGCCAGCAGCTTAGCCTGGACAGGCTACGAGCAGTACTTC
. | few | TRBJ2-7 | TRBV21-1 | CASSKLCEKGVHPSYEQYF | TGTGCCAGCAGCAAACTGTGTGAAAAGGGGGTTCATCCCTCCTACGAGCAGTACTTC
. | . | TRBJ1-1 | TRBV19 | CASTSRYTGLNTEAFF | TGTGCCAGTACCTCCCGCTACACAGGGTTGAACACTGAAGCTTTCTTT
. | few | TRBJ2-7 | TRBV2 | CASSPGTLYEQYF | TGTGCCAGCAGTCCCGGGACACTCTACGAGCAGTACTTC
TRBD1 | . | TRBJ2-7 | TRBV5-5 | CASSLGVPGQGHEQYF | TGTGCCAGCAGCTTGGGGGTCCCGGGACAGGGCCACGAGCAGTACTTC
. | few | TRBJ2-2 | TRBV7-9 | CASSRTGELFF | TGTGCCAGCAGCCGTACCGGGGAGCTGTTTTTT
. | few | TRBJ2-5 | TRBV5-1 | CASSTEIRTVQEPQYF | TGCGCCAGCAGCACTGAAATTCGGACAGTCCAAGAGCCCCAGTACTTC
. | few | TRBJ2-7 | TRBV5-1 | CASRLGGAAYEQYF | TGCGCCAGCAGACTAGGGGGGGCTGCCTACGAGCAGTACTTC
TRBD1 | . | TRBJ1-5 | TRBV15 | CATSRVAGRGLSSNQPQHF | TGTGCCACCAGCAGAGTGGCTGGCAGGGGGCTTTCTAGCAATCAGCCCCAGCATTTT
. | few | TRBJ2-7 | TRBV11-2 | CASSSALGSTYEQYF | TGTGCCAGCAGCTCCGCCCTAGGCTCCACCTACGAGCAGTACTTC
TRBD1 | . | TRBJ2-7 | TRBV6-1 | CASRDRVYEQYF | TGTGCCAGCCGGGACAGGGTCTACGAGCAGTACTTC